This T cell receptor beta chain was documented in a study of T-cell reconstitution after alpha-beta-depleted transplantation in children. Unique molecular identifiers tagged the TCRbeta library. TCRdb used MiXCR to reprocess the PCR reads, holding one entry per CDR3 protein. The sample includes hundreds of thousands of distinct CDR3 sequences, 10% to 15% of them seen just once. General observations from the study: Among T cells one year after transplant, newly produced cells accounted for most counts and diversity.

CDR1 is MDHEN and CDR2 is SYDVKM in the germline V gene. The ends were cut back, 6 bases at V and 3 bases at J, with 21 bases in the middle. There are 16 residues in the CDR3. This clonotype appeared a few times. What it binds is unknown. Sequencing used PBMCs, mostly from graft donor cells, obtained 360 days after TCRalphabeta/CD19-depleted stem cell transplant. The TCR was taken from a male patient between 5 and 17 years old who had a stem cell transplant for acute myeloid leukemia, so the T cells may come from the graft donor. This chain connects TRBV28 to TRBJ2-7; TRBD2 is a possible D gene (7 bases). The CDR3 loop is CASSLGGARSHYEQYF. In DNA, the CDR3 is TGTGCCAGCAGCCTTGGGGGGGCCCGCTCCCACTACGAGCAGTACTTC.